These 2 T cell receptor beta chains were sequenced from one sample in a study of cytomegalovirus exposure and HLA in healthy donors. The method was immunoSEQ multiplex PCR; TCRdb's version includes in-frame clones alone and lacks a portion of them. This repertoire shows fewer than 200,000 clones, 91% found once; its top ten account for 3% to 3.5%. Material: PBMCs. The receptors were sampled from a woman aged 18-29 years in good health and CMV-seropositive.

This rearrangement joins TRBV27 to TRBJ2-3; no clear D gene. Trimming pared 3 bases from V and 4 bases from J, leaving 8 bases between. There are 13 residues in the CDR3. In germline, CDR1 is MNHEY, CDR2 SMNVEV (reference sequence). The CDR3 DNA sequence: TGTGCCAGCAGTTTCCCTCTGTCAGATACGCAGTATTTT. Residues: CASSFPLSDTQYF.

The rearrangement joins TRBV5-4 to TRBJ2-7; the D gene is possibly TRBD2 (7 bases). V was pared by 4 bases and J by 4 bases, with 12 bases between. Germline CDR1 and CDR2: SGHNT and YYREEE (reference sequence). This CDR3 has 13 amino acids. For the CDR3, the DNA is TGTGCCAGCAGCCTCGGGGGGCGTTACGAGCAGTACTTC. Translation: CASSLGGRYEQYF.